This T cell receptor beta chain was sequenced during a study of cytomegalovirus exposure and HLA in healthy donors (dated by TCRdb to the late 2010s). With regard to the full study: In an earlier analysis of 587 of the donors, 250 to 350 Gb of sequence data and 120 million or so unique TCR beta sequences from 150 million to 200 million T cells were reported. An early release covering roughly 600 HLA-typed donors comprised 250 to 350 gigabases of sequencing data and roughly 85 million unique TCR sequences. Of the 350 to 450 genotyped donors, less than 85% were placed in the genetic ancestry cluster associated with self-reported Caucasian donors. The study was designed to test whether signatures of past pathogen exposure could be identified by cataloging public T cell receptors. The study profiled the T cell repertoires of hundreds of subjects by immunosequencing and related them to cytomegalovirus serostatus. Besides the first cohort of under 700 subjects, a separate validation cohort made up of 120 different subjects was used. The study combined high-throughput TCR immunosequencing, statistical association of individual TCRs with disease status, and machine learning to predict cytomegalovirus infection status. To study patterns of TCR occurrence, a later analysis re-analyzed previously published TCR beta repertoires from more than 550 donors and added high-resolution HLA genotyping. Rather than drawing on any new phenotypic data, the later analysis identified candidate immune exposures from TCR beta sequences and the way those sequences occurred across donors. In an earlier analysis of 587 of the donors, high-throughput TCR beta sequencing was used to judge whether each TCR beta V gene segment behaved as functional or pseudogenic. Donor age, sex, ethnicity and CMV serostatus were collected together with the repertoire data. A later genetic analysis used genome-wide SNP genotypes for about 55% of the 666 donors, treating that subset as a discovery cohort. All discovery cohort repertoires had been generated on a single sequencing platform. HLA typing included class I and class II loci at four-digit resolution. Typing coverage differed by locus: A, B, C, DRB1 and DQB1 were typed in roughly 620-630 donors, DQA1 in approximately 520, DPA1 in around 580, and DPB1 in around 440. About 5 DR-DQ haplotypes were handled as single units for association and clustering, since linkage in the cohort was strong. Across 300 to 500 genotyped donors of the cohort, an average of about 240,000 unique TCR beta nucleotide sequences per donor were sequenced, and approximately 17% of those sequences were non-productive. Overall study results and their limits: Because some donors lacked HLA typing at each locus, the association tests relied only on the typed subset. V-gene and J-gene trimming of TCR beta chains was associated with a missense DCLRE1C variant in a later genetic analysis, and the association was replicated in an independent cohort. The 87-base-pair reads could not distinguish some IMGT-functional V segments, including TRBV6-2 and TRBV6-3, so those segments were excluded. Several of the top co-occurrence clusters appeared to be linked to parvovirus B19, influenza, CMV and Epstein-Barr virus, according to a later analysis. Correlated functional status among segregating V segments might be attributable to linkage disequilibrium, but an unknown experimental factor could not be ruled out. This cohort had only TCR beta chains sequenced, and the lack of alpha or paired-chain data limited which features could be detected. In the study, about 150 TCR beta chains were listed as associated with cytomegalovirus. A later genetic analysis reported fewer N-insertions in productive TCRs among donors in an Asian-associated ancestry cluster than the approximately 670-donor mean. Strong co-occurrence of HLA alleles, especially DR and DQ, made assigning TCR associations to individual alleles difficult. Most TCR sequences were observed very rarely across donors, whereas some public TCRs were present in many individuals. The only immune exposure information available for the cohort was CMV serostatus. A later analysis found that TCR association rates varied across HLA loci, with DRB1 alleles showing the most associated TCRs and HLA-C alleles the fewest. Compared with equally common non-associated chains, HLA-associated TCR beta chains in a later analysis were more clonally expanded and had lower generation probabilities. Sequencing depth was assumed to be roughly uniform across donors in the presence/absence analyses, though that assumption may not hold. A group of highly shared sequence variants was considered likely to be a technical artifact of the sequencing pipeline. A later analysis associated 17,000 or so TCR beta sequences with specific HLA alleles at a false discovery rate of 0.05. In both the original and validation cohorts, the classifier was reported to diagnose cytomegalovirus status with high specificity and sensitivity. A few of the identified cytomegalovirus-associated TCR beta chains were confirmed in vitro to be specific for cytomegalovirus antigens. A further reported finding was that TCR beta sequences accurately predicted the HLA-A and HLA-B alleles for most subjects in the first cohort. Broadly in line with IMGT annotations, most TCR beta V segments showed up in productive rearrangements about 90% or about 30% of the time in an earlier analysis of 587 of the donors. In a later analysis, most CMV-associated TCR beta chains were found to appear HLA-restricted, with HLA associations seemingly driven largely by CMV exposure. According to the authors, the approach could potentially be generalized to other disease states and immunological phenotypes. Because counts were too low, 15 or so rarely observed V segments, including chromosome 9 orphons, were excluded from the earlier analysis of 587 of the donors.

As concerns this clone: Its antigen is still unknown. No base qualities exist here, and no much larger clone lies one base off it. Different DNA sequences within this sample yield the same CDR3.

In total, approximately 700 healthy bone marrow donors made up the cohort. At the time of sampling, every cohort member was nominally healthy, though immune exposures that went unrecorded were likely present. The donor tested CMV seronegative, placing the donor among the 350 to 400 seronegative members of the cohort. Every donor gave a peripheral blood sample, and the peripheral blood mononuclear cells from that sample were used for TCR beta sequencing. Genomic DNA extraction from the blood cell samples was performed with the Qiagen DNeasy Blood Extraction Kit. Germline trimming amounts to 5 bases on V and 1 base on J, with 7 as the count of junction bases outside the gene matches. In the germline V gene (reference sequence), CDR1 corresponds to SEHNR and CDR2 to FQNEAQ. Spanning cysteine to phenylalanine, the CDR3 consists of 15 amino acids. The CDR3 DNA has 45 bases and is translated from base 1.

Libraries came from the immunoSEQ multiplex PCR assay. A mixture of 60 forward primers for TCR Vbeta segments and 13 reverse primers for TCR Jbeta segments was used in the multiplex PCR. The CDR3 region of rearranged TCR beta genes was amplified from genomic DNA with a multiplex PCR assay. The amplified TCR beta libraries were sequenced on the Illumina HiSeq System as 87-base-pair reads. Processing in the source paper ran as follows. Across the 640 or so repertoires, a later analysis counted roughly 77 million unique TCR beta chains, roughly 11 million of which were shared by at least two donors. Raw reads were error-corrected and collapsed into unique sequences by a nearest-neighbor algorithm in which closely related sequences were merged to remove PCR and sequencing errors. V, D and J gene segments were assigned by aligning CDR3 sequences to IMGT reference sequences. Each retained sequence needed at least a six-nucleotide match to both a V gene segment and a J gene segment. A rearrangement was called productive if the CDR3 had no stop codons and remained in frame with V and J, and every other rearrangement was called non-productive. CDR3 was defined by IMGT convention, running from the second conserved V-encoded cysteine to the conserved J-encoded phenylalanine. Sequences without an unambiguous match to a single V gene segment were excluded from the earlier analysis of approximately 600 of the donors. In an earlier analysis of approximately 610 of the donors, V segments were called functional above 56.7% productive rearrangements and were called segregating when the between-donor standard deviation exceeded 5%. A statistical classification framework was built to diagnose cytomegalovirus status from the catalog of TCR beta chain sequences. A later analysis assigned V and J genes by comparing TCR nucleotide sequences with IMGT/GENE-DB human TR gene sequences. A later analysis assigned CDR3 sequences and most-parsimonious VDJ recombination scenarios with the TCRdist pipeline. A later analysis defined each TCR beta chain by its CDR3 amino acid sequence plus V-gene family, and excluded reads lacking a unique V-gene family. A later analysis removed 592 highly shared, low-generation-probability nucleotide sequences to deal with suspected cross-contamination and a sequencing artifact. For each public chain, a later analysis derived a clonal expansion index from normalized ranks of inferred template counts within each repertoire. A later analysis computed generation probabilities with a VDJ recombination model fitted to out-of-frame rearrangements, and checked the results against IGoR. Hypergeometric tests were used in a later analysis to score TCR-TCR, TCR-HLA and TCR-CMV co-occurrence, with a repertoire-size bias correction applied to the TCR pairs. A later analysis estimated false discovery rates by permuting HLA or CMV assignments 20 times. In a later analysis, co-occurring TCRs were grouped with DBSCAN, and TCRdist sequence similarity was added when clustering was performed within HLA-allele-positive subsets. Repertoires with fewer than 30,000 or more than 120,000 public chains, plus five repertoires with anomalous nucleotide sharing, were excluded from co-occurrence clustering. In TCRdb, the immuneACCESS table is reduced to in-frame sequences with V and J assigned. These tables do not hold every clone; where another copy was compared, an unresolved V gene accounts for under half, and the others remain unexplained. V and J calls plus clone size are reproduced from that table; the DNA served to infer D and trimming. This sample is represented by 85,000 to 120,000 clones; around 80% of them were singletons. Together, the top ten hold approximately 3.7% of the sample.

The chain links TRBV7-9 with TRBJ1-2, and 7 bases in between align with TRBD1. The sequenced sample was PBMCs. The clonotype was recovered from a man between 60 and 70 years old in good health and CMV-seronegative. CDR3 reads: CASSPQAGGNYGYTF. The nucleotide sequence is given as TGTGCCAGCAGCCCTCAGGCAGGGGGTAACTATGGCTACACCTTC.